This is a list of T cell receptor beta chains from one sample in a study of T cells after yellow fever vaccination. TCRdb passed the 5' RACE reads through MiXCR, listing each CDR3 protein once. The data hold hundreds of thousands of distinct CDR3 sequences, with 12% observed a single time. This specimen was CD4+ T cells sorted from PBMCs, taken 15 days after the yellow fever booster vaccination. Every receptor here comes from a man aged 18 to 35 who received the YFV17D yellow fever vaccine. Both conserved end residues are part of each CDR3. The D gene is left open where the match is weak. A clone size is listed for some rows: how often the clone was seen (once, few, many), or a class if it is expanded.

cdr3_aa: CASSIVASANEQFF
cdr3_nt: TGTGCCAGTAGTATAGTTGCTAGCGCCAATGAGCAGTTCTTC
cdr3_length: 14
clone_size: -
j_call: TRBJ2-1
d_call: -
v_call: TRBV19

cdr3_aa: CAISEVAGQNNEQFF
cdr3_nt: TGTGCCATCAGTGAGGTCGCAGGACAAAACAATGAGCAGTTCTTC
cdr3_length: 15
clone_size: -
j_call: TRBJ2-1
d_call: -
v_call: TRBV10-3

cdr3_aa: CASSPSIQGTEAFF
cdr3_nt: TGTGCCAGCAGCCCATCCATACAGGGCACTGAAGCTTTCTTT
cdr3_length: 14
clone_size: many
j_call: TRBJ1-1
d_call: -
v_call: TRBV3-1

cdr3_aa: CASMDRGAEDKNIQYF
cdr3_nt: TGTGCCAGCATGGATCGGGGGGCAGAGGACAAAAACATTCAGTACTTC
cdr3_length: 16
clone_size: many
j_call: TRBJ2-4
d_call: -
v_call: TRBV6-2/TRBV6-3

cdr3_aa: CASSYQQGAIDTQYF
cdr3_nt: TGTGCCAGCAGCTACCAACAGGGGGCAATAGATACGCAGTATTTT
cdr3_length: 15
clone_size: -
j_call: TRBJ2-3
d_call: TRBD1
v_call: TRBV7-2

cdr3_aa: CAISDAGTSGEETQYF
cdr3_nt: TGTGCCATCAGTGATGCCGGGACTAGCGGGGAGGAGACCCAGTACTTC
cdr3_length: 16
clone_size: few
j_call: TRBJ2-5
d_call: TRBD2
v_call: TRBV10-3

cdr3_aa: CASSVRTGDTQYF
cdr3_nt: TGTGCCAGCAGCGTTCGGACAGGCGATACGCAGTATTTT
cdr3_length: 13
clone_size: -
j_call: TRBJ2-3
d_call: TRBD1
v_call: TRBV6-1

cdr3_aa: CASSYESGGSGYEQYF
cdr3_nt: TGTGCCAGCAGTTACGAGAGCGGGGGGAGTGGTTACGAGCAGTACTTC
cdr3_length: 16
clone_size: few
j_call: TRBJ2-7
d_call: TRBD2
v_call: TRBV6-5

cdr3_aa: CASRIGRDLDGELFF
cdr3_nt: TGTGCCAGCAGGATAGGACGGGACCTGGACGGGGAGCTGTTTTTT
cdr3_length: 15
clone_size: few
j_call: TRBJ2-2
d_call: -
v_call: TRBV7-9

cdr3_aa: CASSLGQVATNEKLFF
cdr3_nt: TGTGCCAGCAGCTTGGGACAGGTTGCAACTAATGAAAAACTGTTTTTT
cdr3_length: 16
clone_size: -
j_call: TRBJ1-4
d_call: TRBD1
v_call: TRBV7-2

cdr3_aa: CASSNHREVWGANVLTF
cdr3_nt: TGTGCCAGCAGCAACCACAGGGAGGTGTGGGGGGCCAACGTCCTGACTTTC
cdr3_length: 17
clone_size: few
j_call: TRBJ2-6
d_call: -
v_call: TRBV4-2

cdr3_aa: CASSSVGGSQETQYF
cdr3_nt: TGTGCCAGCAGCTCTGTGGGGGGCTCCCAAGAGACCCAGTACTTC
cdr3_length: 15
clone_size: few
j_call: TRBJ2-5
d_call: -
v_call: TRBV7-2

cdr3_aa: CASSRQAGIADTQYF
cdr3_nt: TGTGCCAGCAGTCGACAGGCTGGGATCGCAGATACGCAGTATTTT
cdr3_length: 15
clone_size: few
j_call: TRBJ2-3
d_call: -
v_call: TRBV9

cdr3_aa: CASSVTQGNYGYTF
cdr3_nt: TGTGCCAGCAGCGTCACTCAGGGGAACTATGGCTACACCTTC
cdr3_length: 14
clone_size: -
j_call: TRBJ1-2
d_call: -
v_call: TRBV5-6

cdr3_aa: CSARDRTGMAEAFF
cdr3_nt: TGCAGTGCTAGAGATCGGACGGGAATGGCTGAAGCTTTCTTT
cdr3_length: 14
clone_size: many
j_call: TRBJ1-1
d_call: -
v_call: TRBV20-1

cdr3_aa: CASSQGTGNTEAFF
cdr3_nt: TGTGCCAGCAGCCAAGGGACGGGGAACACTGAAGCTTTCTTT
cdr3_length: 14
clone_size: -
j_call: TRBJ1-1
d_call: -
v_call: TRBV7-9

cdr3_aa: CAISRLKETNTGELFF
cdr3_nt: TGTGCCATCAGTCGATTAAAGGAGACCAACACCGGGGAGCTGTTTTTT
cdr3_length: 16
clone_size: few
j_call: TRBJ2-2
d_call: -
v_call: TRBV10-3

cdr3_aa: CASRVGGQPYGYTF
cdr3_nt: TGTGCCAGCAGGGTGGGCGGACAGCCCTATGGCTACACCTTC
cdr3_length: 14
clone_size: -
j_call: TRBJ1-2
d_call: -
v_call: TRBV28

cdr3_aa: CASSFANSGDTEAFF
cdr3_nt: TGCGCCAGCAGCTTTGCGAACTCTGGTGACACTGAAGCTTTCTTT
cdr3_length: 15
clone_size: few
j_call: TRBJ1-1
d_call: -
v_call: TRBV5-1

cdr3_aa: CSAARGGSTDTQYF
cdr3_nt: TGCAGTGCAGCCAGGGGAGGAAGCACAGATACGCAGTATTTT
cdr3_length: 14
clone_size: few
j_call: TRBJ2-3
d_call: -
v_call: TRBV20-1

cdr3_aa: CASSFLGAKETQYF
cdr3_nt: TGTGCCAGCAGCTTTCTCGGAGCCAAAGAGACCCAGTACTTC
cdr3_length: 14
clone_size: -
j_call: TRBJ2-5
d_call: -
v_call: TRBV7-2

cdr3_aa: CSANLAGETQYF
cdr3_nt: TGCAGCGCCAACCTAGCGGGGGAGACCCAGTACTTC
cdr3_length: 12
clone_size: few
j_call: TRBJ2-5
d_call: TRBD2
v_call: TRBV29-1

cdr3_aa: CASSPIDRFPFNEQFF
cdr3_nt: TGTGCCAGCAGCCCCATCGACCGCTTCCCCTTCAATGAGCAGTTCTTC
cdr3_length: 16
clone_size: few
j_call: TRBJ2-1
d_call: -
v_call: TRBV6-2/TRBV6-3

cdr3_aa: CASSQFDRGNSPLHF
cdr3_nt: TGCGCCAGCAGCCAGTTCGACAGGGGAAATTCACCCCTCCACTTT
cdr3_length: 15
clone_size: many
j_call: TRBJ1-6
d_call: TRBD1
v_call: TRBV5-1

cdr3_aa: CASSLVADTNTQYF
cdr3_nt: TGCGCCAGCAGCTTGGTCGCTGATACAAATACGCAGTATTTT
cdr3_length: 14
clone_size: few
j_call: TRBJ2-3
d_call: -
v_call: TRBV5-1

cdr3_aa: CASRAGTFADEKLFF
cdr3_nt: TGCGCCAGCAGGGCCGGGACATTCGCTGATGAAAAACTGTTTTTT
cdr3_length: 15
clone_size: -
j_call: TRBJ1-4
d_call: -
v_call: TRBV5-1

cdr3_aa: CASSFGVREQFF
cdr3_nt: TGTGCCAGCAGCTTCGGGGTTAGGGAGCAGTTCTTC
cdr3_length: 12
clone_size: -
j_call: TRBJ2-1
d_call: -
v_call: TRBV5-5

cdr3_aa: CASSLASGSAGTNTGELFF
cdr3_nt: TGTGCCAGCAGCTTAGCGTCAGGTTCAGCGGGGACGAACACCGGGGAGCTGTTTTTT
cdr3_length: 19
clone_size: -
j_call: TRBJ2-2
d_call: TRBD2
v_call: TRBV11-1

cdr3_aa: CASSQGLGGAYQETQYF
cdr3_nt: TGCGCCAGCAGCCAAGGATTGGGGGGAGCTTACCAAGAGACCCAGTACTTC
cdr3_length: 17
clone_size: -
j_call: TRBJ2-5
d_call: -
v_call: TRBV4-3

cdr3_aa: CASSLRLQGLTANTGELFF
cdr3_nt: TGCGCCAGCAGCCTAAGACTCCAAGGTCTCACCGCGAACACCGGGGAGCTGTTTTTT
cdr3_length: 19
clone_size: -
j_call: TRBJ2-2
d_call: -
v_call: TRBV4-1

cdr3_aa: CASSQVGGANTGELFF
cdr3_nt: TGCGCCAGCAGCCAAGTGGGGGGGGCGAACACCGGGGAGCTGTTTTTT
cdr3_length: 16
clone_size: few
j_call: TRBJ2-2
d_call: TRBD2
v_call: TRBV4-3

cdr3_aa: CASILGGLAGHNEQFF
cdr3_nt: TGTGCCAGCATTTTAGGGGGACTAGCGGGGCATAATGAGCAGTTCTTC
cdr3_length: 16
clone_size: -
j_call: TRBJ2-1
d_call: TRBD2
v_call: TRBV6-2/TRBV6-3

cdr3_aa: CASSLPGQHNQPQHF
cdr3_nt: TGTGCCAGCAGTTTACCGGGACAGCATAATCAGCCCCAGCATTTT
cdr3_length: 15
clone_size: -
j_call: TRBJ1-5
d_call: TRBD1
v_call: TRBV12-3/TRBV12-4

cdr3_aa: CASSPAPGSPYGYTF
cdr3_nt: TGTGCCAGCAGCCCCGCGCCAGGAAGCCCGTATGGCTACACCTTC
cdr3_length: 15
clone_size: few
j_call: TRBJ1-2
d_call: -
v_call: TRBV7-3

cdr3_aa: CASRPGTGNIQYF
cdr3_nt: TGTGCCAGCAGGCCCGGGACAGGGAACATTCAGTACTTC
cdr3_length: 13
clone_size: once
j_call: TRBJ2-4
d_call: TRBD1
v_call: TRBV12-3/TRBV12-4

cdr3_aa: CSARSLAGGNNEQFF
cdr3_nt: TGCAGTGCTAGGAGTCTTGCGGGGGGAAACAATGAGCAGTTCTTC
cdr3_length: 15
clone_size: -
j_call: TRBJ2-1
d_call: TRBD2
v_call: TRBV20-1

cdr3_aa: CASSEWGRTYEQYF
cdr3_nt: TGTGCCAGCAGTGAATGGGGCAGGACCTACGAGCAGTACTTC
cdr3_length: 14
clone_size: many
j_call: TRBJ2-7
d_call: -
v_call: TRBV25-1

cdr3_aa: CASSHASGAYNEQFF
cdr3_nt: TGCGCCAGCAGCCACGCTAGCGGGGCCTACAATGAGCAGTTCTTC
cdr3_length: 15
clone_size: -
j_call: TRBJ2-1
d_call: TRBD2
v_call: TRBV4-1

cdr3_aa: CASSTNPRRDNEQFF
cdr3_nt: TGCGCCAGCAGCACCAACCCAAGGAGGGACAATGAGCAGTTCTTC
cdr3_length: 15
clone_size: -
j_call: TRBJ2-1
d_call: -
v_call: TRBV5-1

cdr3_aa: CASIVGQELEQYF
cdr3_nt: TGTGCCAGCATCGTAGGACAGGAGTTAGAGCAGTACTTC
cdr3_length: 13
clone_size: -
j_call: TRBJ2-7
d_call: TRBD1
v_call: TRBV27

cdr3_aa: CASSPQTGVRNTIYF
cdr3_nt: TGTGCCAGCAGTCCCCAGACAGGGGTTAGAAACACCATATATTTT
cdr3_length: 15
clone_size: -
j_call: TRBJ1-3
d_call: TRBD1
v_call: TRBV27

cdr3_aa: CSASWGYTEAFF
cdr3_nt: TGCAGCGCCAGTTGGGGCTACACTGAAGCTTTCTTT
cdr3_length: 12
clone_size: few
j_call: TRBJ1-1
d_call: -
v_call: TRBV29-1

cdr3_aa: CASSQDRSGSYQNIQYF
cdr3_nt: TGCGCCAGCAGCCAAGATCGGTCAGGGTCCTATCAAAACATTCAGTACTTC
cdr3_length: 17
clone_size: -
j_call: TRBJ2-4
d_call: -
v_call: TRBV4-3

cdr3_aa: CASSLEARRPNQPQHF
cdr3_nt: TGTGCCAGCAGCTTGGAGGCGCGCAGGCCAAATCAGCCCCAGCATTTT
cdr3_length: 16
clone_size: few
j_call: TRBJ1-5
d_call: -
v_call: TRBV5-7

cdr3_aa: CASSLTRTGGSTGELFF
cdr3_nt: TGCGCCAGCAGCTTGACGAGGACAGGGGGCAGCACCGGGGAGCTGTTTTTT
cdr3_length: 17
clone_size: -
j_call: TRBJ2-2
d_call: TRBD1
v_call: TRBV5-1

cdr3_aa: CASSHAMTRDRAVGYTF
cdr3_nt: TGTGCCAGCAGCCATGCTATGACCCGGGACAGGGCGGTTGGCTACACCTTC
cdr3_length: 17
clone_size: few
j_call: TRBJ1-2
d_call: TRBD1
v_call: TRBV4-2

cdr3_aa: CASSLQGPTEAFF
cdr3_nt: TGTGCCAGCAGCTTACAGGGGCCCACTGAAGCTTTCTTT
cdr3_length: 13
clone_size: few
j_call: TRBJ1-1
d_call: -
v_call: TRBV11-2

cdr3_aa: CASRKTGLDYGYTF
cdr3_nt: TGTGCCAGCAGAAAGACAGGGCTCGACTATGGCTACACCTTC
cdr3_length: 14
clone_size: few
j_call: TRBJ1-2
d_call: TRBD1
v_call: TRBV12-3/TRBV12-4

cdr3_aa: CASSSAGTSTGRGQFF
cdr3_nt: TGTGCCAGCAGCTCGGCCGGGACATCAACCGGTCGGGGGCAGTTCTTC
cdr3_length: 16
clone_size: -
j_call: TRBJ2-1
d_call: -
v_call: TRBV11-2

cdr3_aa: CASSPRQGIYGYTF
cdr3_nt: TGTGCCAGCAGCCCCCGACAGGGGATCTATGGCTACACCTTC
cdr3_length: 14
clone_size: -
j_call: TRBJ1-2
d_call: TRBD1
v_call: TRBV3-1

cdr3_aa: CASTPTGELFF
cdr3_nt: TGTGCCAGCACGCCCACCGGGGAGCTGTTTTTT
cdr3_length: 11
clone_size: many
j_call: TRBJ2-2
d_call: -
v_call: TRBV12-3/TRBV12-4

cdr3_aa: CASALAGRETQYF
cdr3_nt: TGTGCCTCCGCCCTAGCGGGGAGGGAGACCCAGTACTTC
cdr3_length: 13
clone_size: -
j_call: TRBJ2-5
d_call: TRBD2
v_call: TRBV25-1

cdr3_aa: CASSSSGTGGNQPQHF
cdr3_nt: TGTGCCAGCAGCTCATCCGGGACCGGTGGCAATCAGCCCCAGCATTTT
cdr3_length: 16
clone_size: -
j_call: TRBJ1-5
d_call: -
v_call: TRBV12-3/TRBV12-4

cdr3_aa: CASTGGYNEQFF
cdr3_nt: TGTGCCAGCACCGGGGGATACAATGAGCAGTTCTTC
cdr3_length: 12
clone_size: many
j_call: TRBJ2-1
d_call: -
v_call: TRBV27

cdr3_aa: CASSLGTATSDTQYF
cdr3_nt: TGCGCCAGCAGCCTCGGGACAGCAACATCTGATACGCAGTATTTT
cdr3_length: 15
clone_size: many
j_call: TRBJ2-3
d_call: TRBD1
v_call: TRBV5-1

cdr3_aa: CASSLGQGFGETQYF
cdr3_nt: TGTGCCAGCAGCCTCGGGCAGGGGTTTGGAGAGACCCAGTACTTC
cdr3_length: 15
clone_size: -
j_call: TRBJ2-5
d_call: -
v_call: TRBV7-8

cdr3_aa: CASSFRKGGNEQFF
cdr3_nt: TGTGCCAGCAGCTTCCGGAAGGGGGGCAATGAGCAGTTCTTC
cdr3_length: 14
clone_size: few
j_call: TRBJ2-1
d_call: -
v_call: TRBV7-9